This TCR beta chain appears in the sequencing data of a study of PD-L1 blockade in urothelial cancer (dated by TCRdb to 2017 to 2019). In the study overall: Every patient began therapy at some point between 2013 and 2015 and was given atezolizumab 1,200 mg intravenously every 3 weeks. Durable clinical benefit was achieved by nine patients but not by the remaining 20. In the same patients, whole exome sequencing and RNA sequencing of pretreatment tumors were performed in addition to TCR sequencing. About 85% of the roughly 29 patients were males with bladder-origin urothelial cancer, and about 65% of the roughly 29 reported a prior smoking history. Pretreatment tumor samples, along with matched peripheral blood collected serially before and after atezolizumab treatment, underwent TCR sequencing. The study, an exploratory multi-omic analysis, examined somatic, immune and clinical correlates of response to PD-L1 blockade with atezolizumab in urothelial cancer. Blood samples yielded a median of around 150,000 T cells and some 80,000 unique TCRs, with median clonality around 0.084. Durable clinical benefit meant progression-free survival longer than 6 months, and TCR features were also tested against progression-free and overall survival. Twenty-nine patients had pretreatment blood TCR-seq, about 25 had at least one posttreatment blood collection, and about 25 had tumor TCR-seq. An ECOG performance status of 0 or 1 was recorded for the patients, and 0 to 3 prior chemotherapy regimens had been received by the patients. Blood samples were analyzed 3 weeks after the start of treatment (second dose) and 6 weeks after the start of treatment. The research as a whole found: At 3 weeks after the start of treatment, tumor-associated TCR clones in peripheral blood had expanded more in patients with durable benefit (n of about 20, p = 0.022). Because of the small sample size (n ≈ 29) and the many exploratory analyses performed, the results are intended to be regarded as hypothesis-generating. Improved progression-free and overall survival was found to be associated with pretreatment peripheral blood TCR clonality below the median.

The sample's time point label is to be understood as: peripheral blood 6 weeks after treatment start. The cohort comprised around 31 patients with locally advanced or metastatic urothelial carcinoma treated at Memorial Sloan Kettering on a trial protocol. Peripheral blood mononuclear cells were collected pretreatment and during treatment, with between 1 and 8 total time points obtained per patient. The Qiagen DNeasy Blood extraction kit was used to purify genomic DNA from total PBMCs and tumor samples. PBMCs were collected pretreatment and during treatment and were isolated and stored as previously described. Concerning this clone: Its antigen is not yet known. Per-base quality was not reported, and no clone a single base away is much larger than it.

To estimate absolute template abundance from read counts, synthetic TCR analog templates were spiked into each PCR. Using the immunoSEQ assay, TCRbeta CDR3 regions were amplified from genomic DNA with bias-controlled V and J gene primers. Sequencing of rearranged TCRbeta segments was done at approximately 20X coverage. Per the authors' processing: Sequencing errors were corrected by clustering and CDR3s were annotated against IMGT to assign V, D and J genes. Only productive TCRbeta rearrangements were used in downstream analyses, excluding out-of-frame or stop-codon sequences. Clonality was computed as one minus Shannon entropy normalized by the log of the number of unique productive sequences. Clones differing between time points or between blood and tumor were identified by Fisher's exact test with Benjamini-Hochberg correction at adjusted p below 0.01. TCRdb retrieved this table from immuneACCESS and kept in-frame rearrangements only. Not all clones are present; in checked studies, unresolved V genes account for under half, and no reason is known for the remainder. For V, J and clone size, that table is used; D and trimming come from the DNA. In all, the sample holds 100,000 to 150,000 clones, and 86% of those were seen once. 2.4% of the sample comes from the top ten.

CDR1 SGHRS and CDR2 YFSETQ are derived from the germline V gene. Trimming costs V 0 bases and J 0 bases, and their ends lie 14 bases apart. Including cysteine and phenylalanine, the CDR3 has 17 amino acids. Of all the DNA, just the CDR3 is kept, 51 bases in frame from base 1. The V and J genes are TRBV5-1 and TRBJ2-3; the D gene is perhaps TRBD1, from 6 matching bases. This clonotype was sampled from a man aged 50-59 years with urothelial cancer. Here the sequenced sample was PBMCs, taken around atezolizumab (anti-PD-L1) treatment. The CDR3 region: CASSLGDMLISTDTQYF. At the DNA level, the sequence is TGCGCCAGCAGCTTGGGGGACATGCTCATCAGCACAGATACGCAGTATTTT.